The 15 T cell receptor beta chains below were found in one sample sequenced in a study of shared clonotypes between healthy human individuals. The method was immunoSEQ multiplex PCR; TCRdb's version includes in-frame clones alone and lacks a portion of them. Here the sample spans some 2 million clones, 90% to 95% being singletons. The sequencing sample was made of naive CD4+ T cells sorted from blood. Subset denoted: CD45RA+ positively selected. The source of these receptors is a man in his late teens or twenties in good health.

As for this clone: Other DNA sequences from this sample encode an identical CDR3 as well. The DNA of the CDR3 is TGCAGCGTTGAGAGCTCTGAAGCTTTCTTT. This translates into CSVESSEAFF. The chain uses TRBV29-1 and TRBJ1-1; no clear D. This CDR3 has 10 amino acids. V gave up 3 bases and J gave up 6 bases, with 5 bases separating them. The V gene's germline CDR1 is SQVTM and CDR2 ANQGSEA.

This chain joins TRBV5-1 and TRBJ2-7, with 7 bases identical to TRBD1. Germline values: CDR1 SGHRS, CDR2 YFSETQ. Trimming at V came to 6 bases and at J to 6 bases, leaving 6 bases not matched to a gene. This CDR3 comprises 12 residues. The DNA of the CDR3 is TGCGCCAGCACGAACAGGGGTTCCGAGCAGTACTTC. This codes for CASTNRGSEQYF.

The rearrangement links TRBV10-1 to TRBJ1-1; D is ambiguous. V was pared by 6 bases and J by 2 bases, with 13 bases between. Per germline, CDR1 WNHNN and CDR2 SYGVQD (reference sequence). The CDR3 spans 14 residues. CDR3 DNA sequence: TGCGCCAGCAGACCGGAGGGCGGTAACACTGAAGCTTTCTTT. Translating gives CASRPEGGNTEAFF.

The chain recombines TRBV6-5 with TRBJ1-4; TRBD1 matches 7 bases. The CDR3 sequence is 14 residues long. The junction had 14 bases not matched to a gene; V was cut back by 6 bases and J by 13 bases. Germline V gene data show CDR1 as MNHEY and CDR2 as SVGAGI. This chain's CDR3 is CASSQSGRRGLLFF. In DNA, the CDR3 is TGTGCCAGCAGCCAAAGTGGACGGAGGGGGCTACTGTTTTTT.

This clone showed up just once. V usage is TRBV5-4 and J usage is TRBJ2-1, with D possibly matching TRBD1 (7 bases). The CDR3 consists of 16 residues. V lost 3 bases to trimming and J lost 1 base, with 14 bases between them. Germline V gene sequence: CDR1 SGHNT, CDR2 YYREEE (reference sequence). The CDR3 nucleotides are TGTGCCAGCAGCTCTTCCAGGGGGGCTTCCTACAATGAGCAGTTCTTC. Its protein product is CASSSSRGASYNEQFF.

The CDR3, as DNA: TGTGCCTGGAGTGGCGAAGGGGAAAAACTGTTTTTT. Amino acid sequence: CAWSGEGEKLFF. V is TRBV30 and J is TRBJ1-4; D remains unclear. Looked up from germline, CDR1 is GTSNPN and CDR2 is SVGIG (reference sequence). The CDR3 is made up of 12 amino acids. The ends were cut back, 1 base at V and 8 bases at J, with 8 bases in the middle.

DNA of the CDR3: TGTGCCATCAGTGAGTCCCCCGCAGGGGGCGCAGATACGCAGTATTTT. Translation gives CAISESPAGGADTQYF. The rearrangement uses TRBV10-3 and TRBJ2-3; 8 positions agree with TRBD1. V lost 0 bases to trimming and J lost 4 bases; unmatched junction nucleotides: 6. The germline gives CDR1 ENHRY, CDR2 SYGVKD. The CDR3 contains 16 residues.

The chain couples TRBV28 to TRBJ2-7; 8 bases line up with TRBD1. The CDR3 spans 14 residues. Per the germline V gene, CDR1 is MDHEN and CDR2 is SYDVKM. Trimming cost V 4 bases and J 5 bases; bases outside gene matches: 7. CDR3 amino acids: CASSSTGVSDEQYF. DNA for the CDR3: TGTGCCAGCAGTTCGACAGGGGTGTCCGACGAGCAGTACTTC.

The chain recombines TRBV11-1 with TRBJ2-3; TRBD2 aligns across 7 bases. V was clipped by 4 bases and J by 8 bases; unmatched bases: 15. Germline V gene sequence: CDR1 SGHAT, CDR2 FQDESV (reference sequence). The CDR3 length is 16 residues. CDR3 in amino acids: CASSSPGLSGPGTQYF. CDR3 coding DNA: TGTGCCAGCAGCTCCCCGGGACTAAGCGGGCCAGGTACGCAGTATTTT.

The rearrangement joins TRBV7-9 to TRBJ2-1, with D maybe TRBD2 (5 bases). Trimming took off 0 bases at V and 7 bases at J, with 7 bases between the two ends. Germline values: CDR1 SEHNR, CDR2 FQNEAQ (reference sequence). This CDR3 region has 13 residues. For the CDR3, the DNA is TGTGCCAGCAGCTTAGCGGGAGCAAATGAGCAGTTCTTC. Translating gives CASSLAGANEQFF.

This chain joins TRBV19 and TRBJ2-5; TRBD2 agrees at 7 bases. The junction had 10 bases not matched to a gene; V was cut back by 10 bases and J by 11 bases. The CDR3 runs to 11 residues. The germline V gene encodes CDR1 LNHDA and CDR2 SQIVND (reference sequence). CDR3 sequence: CATGTKDSQYF. The CDR3, as DNA: TGTGCCACCGGGACTAAGGATTCACAGTACTTC.

This chain joins TRBV5-1 and TRBJ1-6, with D possibly matching TRBD1 (5 bases). This CDR3 contains 13 residues. Germline CDR1 is SGHRS and CDR2 is YFSETQ. Trimming left V 4 bases short and J 9 bases short, with 11 bases between. The CDR3 DNA sequence: TGCGCCAGCAGCCGGGACCCAAGTTCACCCCTCCACTTT. It is translated as CASSRDPSSPLHF.

J is TRBJ1-1 and V is TRBV2; D gene unclear. The CDR3 is made up of 13 amino acids. Trimming shortened V by 7 bases and J by 2 bases, and 11 bases separated the two germline ends. Germline CDR1 SNHLY, CDR2 FYNNEI. Written as DNA, the CDR3 is TGTGCCAGCACCGAGGAAGTTAACACTGAAGCTTTCTTT. It codes for CASTEEVNTEAFF.

V usage is TRBV30 and J usage is TRBJ1-6; no firm D call. This CDR3 is built from 13 residues. Per the germline V gene, CDR1 is GTSNPN and CDR2 is SVGIG (reference sequence). V dropped 2 bases and J dropped 10 bases, with 12 bases sitting between them. The CDR3 DNA is TGTGCCTGGAGTAAAAAGGGATGGTCACCCCTCCACTTT. Amino acids: CAWSKKGWSPLHF.

V usage is TRBV6-5 and J usage is TRBJ1-1; 7 positions agree with TRBD1. The length of the CDR3 is 15 residues. The trim removed 5 bases at V and 5 bases at J, leaving 11 bases unmatched. Per germline, CDR1 MNHEY and CDR2 SVGAGI. The CDR3 DNA reads as TGTGCCAGCAGTGGCTTTCAGGGGGGCGCGACTGAAGCTTTCTTT. As protein: CASSGFQGGATEAFF.